The clone carrying this TCR beta chain appeared a single time. This sample is drawn from a study of cytomegalovirus exposure and HLA in healthy donors. The germline V gene has CDR1 SNHLY and CDR2 FYNNEI. This CDR3 is 16 amino acids long. V shed 7 bases, J shed 0 bases, and the junction held 10 bases outside the gene matches. The table came from immunoSEQ multiplex PCR; TCRdb's copy has only in-frame clones and leaves some out. The sample includes about 110,000 clones, roughly 88% seen only once; the top ten take around 2.7%. The sequenced sample was PBMCs. This TCR came from a woman younger than 35 in good health and CMV-seronegative. The gene calls are TRBV2 and TRBJ2-7; 9 nucleotides match TRBD2. CDR3 in amino acids: CASIPLGSGSSYEQYF. CDR3 in DNA: TGTGCCAGCATCCCTTTAGGTAGCGGGAGCTCCTACGAGCAGTACTTC.